Following are 7 T cell receptor beta chains from one sample sequenced in a study of blood T cell repertoires in COVID-19. Libraries were prepared by immunoSEQ multiplex PCR; TCRdb keeps only in-frame clonotypes and omits some of them. Of 200,000 to 250,000 clones listed, about 86% were seen once; the top ten hold 3% to 4%. The sequenced sample consisted of PBMCs or T cells enriched from blood (not recorded which). All receptors derive from a woman aged 40 to 49 with acute COVID-19.

The rearrangement links TRBV19 to TRBJ2-5, with D possibly matching TRBD1 (6 bases). The CDR3 is 16 amino acids. V gave up 6 bases and J gave up 1 base, with 18 bases separating them. Germline V gene sequence: CDR1 LNHDA, CDR2 SQIVND (reference sequence). For the CDR3, the DNA is TGTGCCAGTAGCCCCCGAGCAGGGGAAATCCAAGAGACCCAGTACTTC. Amino acid sequence: CASSPRAGEIQETQYF.

The chain is built from TRBV2 and TRBJ1-5, with D perhaps TRBD1 (5 bases). There are 18 residues in the CDR3. Germline assignment: CDR1 SNHLY and CDR2 FYNNEI. V was pared by 6 bases and J by 0 bases, with 21 bases between. The CDR3 bases are TGTGCCAGCAGGGGTGGTGGTACAAGGGGTCTTAGCAATCAGCCCCAGCATTTT. It encodes CASRGGGTRGLSNQPQHF.

The J gene is TRBJ2-7, the V gene TRBV28; 8 bases are shared with TRBD1. This CDR3 has 17 residues. V shed 5 bases and J 3 bases; nucleotides not matched to a gene: 15. Germline CDR1 reads MDHEN; CDR2 reads SYDVKM. This CDR3 is CASSPSSRGRGLYEQYF. CDR3 DNA: TGTGCCAGCAGTCCGTCCAGCCGGGGCAGGGGGCTCTACGAGCAGTACTTC.

This CDR3 reads CASRVTGPGGTYEQYF. As DNA, the CDR3 is TGTGCCAGCAGGGTTACTGGGCCGGGAGGCACCTACGAGCAGTACTTC. The chain recombines TRBV28 with TRBJ2-7; 7 bases map to TRBD2. The CDR3 has 16 amino acids. Germline loops: CDR1 MDHEN, CDR2 SYDVKM. V lost 6 bases and J lost 2; bases outside the gene matches: 13.

V usage is TRBV12-3 or TRBV12-4 and J usage is TRBJ2-7, with unresolved D. The CDR3 contains 13 residues. V lost 2 bases and J lost 4, with 9 bases in between. CDR3 DNA sequence: TGTGCCAGCAGTTTATCCAGGATTTACGAGCAGTACTTC. It specifies CASSLSRIYEQYF.

The V gene is TRBV11-2, the J gene TRBJ1-2; TRBD1 agrees at 9 bases. V dropped 5 bases and J dropped 3; count of bases not matched to a gene: 13. Germline V gene sequence: CDR1 SGHAT, CDR2 FQNNGV. The CDR3 has 17 amino acids. The CDR3 loop is CASSRGTGLLHDYGYTF. CDR3 bases: TGTGCCAGCAGCCGAGGGACAGGGCTTCTCCATGACTATGGCTACACCTTC.

This clone was seen only once. This rearrangement joins TRBV28 to TRBJ1-2; the D gene is possibly TRBD1 (5 bases). V was pared by 5 bases and J by 8 bases, with 21 bases between. Germline CDR1 and CDR2: MDHEN and SYDVKM. CDR3 length: 15 amino acids. The CDR3 region is CASSLRWQGPAGYTF. CDR3 sequence (DNA): TGTGCCAGCAGTCTCCGGTGGCAGGGTCCGGCGGGCTACACCTTC.